This paragraph covers one T cell receptor beta chain sequence. Its cognate antigen is unknown. Roughly 200 ng DNA, about 30,000 T cell genomes, went into each sorted-subset replicate PCR. In the original workflow: As immunoSEQ supplied junction-only sequences (without quality scores), filtering differed. Only in-frame clones appear in the TCRdb table, and some are missing; sequencing was by immunoSEQ multiplex PCR. V and J calls and clone size come straight from that table; D and trimming were deduced from the DNA. The repertoire holds about 2,500,000 clones, with 90% to 95% as singletons. This sample is drawn from a study of shared clonotypes between healthy human individuals. Study-wide results and limits: Estimated richness values were generally larger in naive subsets than in memory subsets. In several donors, about 5% of naive CD4 clonotypes appeared in common.

Material: naive CD4+ T cells sorted from blood. Subset given: CD45RA+ positively selected. This sequence originates from a man between 18 and 29 years old in good health.

This CDR3 reads CASHYSVGSTEAFF. In DNA, the CDR3 is TGTGCCAGCCACTATTCGGTTGGAAGCACTGAAGCTTTCTTT. The J gene is TRBJ1-1, the V gene TRBV6-5; D remains ambiguous. CDR3 length equals 14 residues. The V and J ends lost 8 bases and 4 bases respectively, with 17 bases between them. Germline V lookup: CDR1 MNHEY, CDR2 SVGAGI.